These T cell receptor beta chains were read from a single sample in a study of monozygotic twins with cystic fibrosis. Repertoires were generated with immunoSEQ multiplex PCR, while TCRdb's copy carries only in-frame clones and drops some. The sample has approximately 11,000 clones, around 95% seen once; the top ten hold roughly 0.79%. Sequenced material: blood. Receptors were obtained from a boy aged 10-17 years with cystic fibrosis. Each CDR3 is given with its conserved first and last residue. Fields, in order: clone size, J gene, D gene, V gene, CDR3 protein, CDR3 DNA. The D gene is left open where the match is weak. Clone size is not always given. Where it is, it says once, few, many or a class for expanded clones.

abundance: NA; j_gene: TRBJ2-7; d_gene: TRBD1; v_gene: TRBV11-2; CDR3aa: CASSEGAYEQYF; CDR3nt: TGTGCCAGCAGCGAGGGGGCTTACGAGCAGTACTTC
abundance: once; j_gene: TRBJ1-2; d_gene: NA; v_gene: TRBV28; CDR3aa: CASSSTVNYGYTF; CDR3nt: TGTGCCAGCAGTTCTACAGTCAACTATGGCTACACCTTC
abundance: NA; j_gene: TRBJ1-1; d_gene: NA; v_gene: TRBV6-1; CDR3aa: CASSQRDGSEAFF; CDR3nt: TGTGCCAGCAGCCAAAGAGACGGATCTGAAGCTTTCTTT
abundance: once; j_gene: TRBJ1-3; d_gene: NA; v_gene: TRBV6-6; CDR3aa: CASSYSIVAKGNTIYF; CDR3nt: TGTGCCAGCAGTTACTCGATTGTCGCAAAAGGAAACACCATATATTTT
abundance: NA; j_gene: TRBJ1-2; d_gene: NA; v_gene: TRBV6-6; CDR3aa: CASNLGSYGYTF; CDR3nt: TGTGCCAGCAATTTGGGTAGCTATGGCTACACCTTC
abundance: once; j_gene: TRBJ1-4; d_gene: NA; v_gene: TRBV15; CDR3aa: CATSTGNEKLFF; CDR3nt: TGTGCCACCAGCACAGGGAATGAAAAACTGTTTTTT
abundance: NA; j_gene: TRBJ2-1; d_gene: NA; v_gene: TRBV4-3; CDR3aa: CASSQDRGEWVNEQFF; CDR3nt: TGCGCCAGCAGCCAAGATCGTGGGGAGTGGGTCAATGAGCAGTTCTTC
abundance: NA; j_gene: TRBJ1-2; d_gene: NA; v_gene: TRBV7-8; CDR3aa: CASTPGGGLNYGYTF; CDR3nt: TGTGCCAGCACCCCCGGGGGGGGACTTAACTATGGCTACACCTTC
abundance: NA; j_gene: TRBJ2-7; d_gene: NA; v_gene: TRBV4-3; CDR3aa: CASSQGPGIGYEQYF; CDR3nt: TGCGCCAGCAGCCAAGGGCCAGGGATAGGCTACGAGCAGTACTTC
abundance: NA; j_gene: TRBJ2-5; d_gene: NA; v_gene: TRBV7-2; CDR3aa: CASSSQSGRVGETQYF; CDR3nt: TGTGCCAGCAGCTCCCAGAGCGGACGGGTCGGGGAGACCCAGTACTTC
abundance: NA; j_gene: TRBJ1-6; d_gene: TRBD1; v_gene: TRBV28; CDR3aa: CASSFNRGPAYNSPLHF; CDR3nt: TGTGCCAGCAGTTTCAACAGGGGGCCGGCCTATAATTCACCCCTCCACTTT
abundance: NA; j_gene: TRBJ2-7; d_gene: TRBD1; v_gene: TRBV19; CDR3aa: CASSSGQGFSYEQYF; CDR3nt: TGTGCCAGTAGCTCCGGACAGGGGTTCTCCTACGAGCAGTACTTC
abundance: NA; j_gene: TRBJ1-5; d_gene: NA; v_gene: TRBV19; CDR3aa: CASRPWVGMGNQPQHF; CDR3nt: TGTGCCAGTAGGCCATGGGTGGGGATGGGCAATCAGCCCCAGCATTTT
abundance: NA; j_gene: TRBJ2-2; d_gene: TRBD2; v_gene: TRBV4-1; CDR3aa: CASSQPTSGRDRYFTGELFF; CDR3nt: TGCGCCAGCAGCCAACCGACTAGCGGGAGAGATAGGTATTTTACCGGGGAGCTGTTTTTT
abundance: NA; j_gene: TRBJ2-3; d_gene: NA; v_gene: TRBV5-1; CDR3aa: CASSLRQNTDTQYF; CDR3nt: TGCGCCAGCAGCTTGAGACAGAACACAGATACGCAGTATTTT
abundance: NA; j_gene: TRBJ1-6; d_gene: TRBD1; v_gene: TRBV7-9; CDR3aa: CASSSPSGQGSYNSPLHF; CDR3nt: TGTGCCAGCAGCTCTCCCTCGGGACAGGGGTCCTATAATTCACCCCTCCACTTT
abundance: NA; j_gene: TRBJ1-1; d_gene: NA; v_gene: TRBV5-4; CDR3aa: CASSLGLTRYEAFF; CDR3nt: TGTGCCAGCAGCTTGGGCTTGACACGATATGAAGCTTTCTTT
abundance: NA; j_gene: TRBJ2-7; d_gene: TRBD2; v_gene: TRBV9; CDR3aa: CASSPGTSAVIYEQYF; CDR3nt: TGTGCCAGCAGCCCAGGGACTAGCGCAGTTATTTACGAGCAGTACTTC
abundance: NA; j_gene: TRBJ1-2; d_gene: NA; v_gene: TRBV5-6; CDR3aa: CASSGGLSYGYTF; CDR3nt: TGTGCCAGCAGCGGGGGACTGAGCTATGGCTACACCTTC
abundance: NA; j_gene: TRBJ2-7; d_gene: NA; v_gene: TRBV5-6; CDR3aa: CASSFPASYEQYF; CDR3nt: TGTGCCAGCAGCTTCCCAGCCTCCTACGAGCAGTACTTC
abundance: once; j_gene: TRBJ2-4; d_gene: TRBD2; v_gene: TRBV9; CDR3aa: CASSSSSLAGTRAKNIQYF; CDR3nt: TGTGCCAGCAGCTCTAGTAGCTTAGCGGGGACCCGAGCCAAAAACATTCAGTACTTC